The 10 T cell receptor beta chains listed next were all sequenced from one sample in a study of blood T cell repertoires in COVID-19 (dated by TCRdb to between 2020 and 2021). The method behind the library was the immunoSEQ multiplex PCR assay. This immuneACCESS table, as held by TCRdb, lists in-frame sequences with V and J called but not all clones. Of the missing ones, under half trace to an unresolved V gene in checked studies; the others have no known cause. The sample has 250,000 or so clones on record, around 89% of them singletons. 2.1% of the sample comes from the top ten. Sequences were obtained from peripheral blood. These receptors were collected from a woman aged 55-69 years with COVID-19, enrolled during active disease.

The J gene is TRBJ1-2, the V gene TRBV4-1, with a possible D match to TRBD1 (5 bases). The CDR3 has 14 residues. Trimming shortened V by 5 bases and J by 4 bases, and 14 bases separated the two germline ends. CDR1 MGHRA and CDR2 YSYEKL come from the germline V gene. In DNA, the CDR3 is TGCGCCAGCAGCTCCCGGGAGGGGAGCTATGGCTACACCTTC. As protein: CASSSREGSYGYTF.

This clone was counted a single time. The chain recombines TRBV6-6 with TRBJ1-2, with 9 bases aligning to TRBD1. Trimming at V came to 5 bases and at J to 0 bases, leaving 10 bases not matched to a gene. The CDR3 extends over 17 amino acids. Germline assignment: CDR1 MNHNY and CDR2 SVGAGI (reference sequence). CDR3 protein: CASSPTTGGTTNYGYTF. The CDR3 coding sequence is TGTGCCAGCAGTCCGACGACAGGGGGAACTACTAACTATGGCTACACCTTC.

This chain uses TRBV15 with TRBJ1-2, with TRBD1 identical over 10 bases. The CDR3 loop spans 16 amino acids. Germline CDR1 and CDR2: LNHNV and YYDKDF (reference sequence). The V and J ends lost 3 bases and 8 bases, in that order; junction bases with no gene match: 12. This chain's CDR3 is CATSSGDRGRRSGYTF. The DNA of the CDR3 is TGTGCCACCAGCAGCGGAGACAGGGGGCGTAGGAGCGGCTACACCTTC.

The chain uses TRBV4-2 and TRBJ1-6; 8 bases align to TRBD1. Trimming at V came to 7 bases and at J to 9 bases, leaving 8 bases not matched to a gene. The CDR3 extends over 14 amino acids. CDR1 and CDR2 from the germline V gene are LGHNA and YNFKEQ. In DNA, the CDR3 is TGTGCCAGCACTCACGGGACAGGTATTTCACCCCTCCACTTT. Translating gives CASTHGTGISPLHF.

CDR3 nucleotide sequence: TGTGCCAGCAGCTTAGGAGGACAGGGAGTCGATGAGCAGTTCTTC. This sequence encodes CASSLGGQGVDEQFF. The rearrangement uses TRBV11-2 and TRBJ2-1; the match to TRBD1 covers 8 bases. CDR3 length equals 15 residues. Germline V CDR1 and CDR2: SGHAT, FQNNGV. V lost 1 base and J lost 8; bases outside the gene matches: 7.

The V call is TRBV5-4, the J call TRBJ2-7; TRBD1 aligns across 8 bases. The CDR3 sequence is 15 residues long. Germline CDR1 SGHNT, CDR2 YYREEE (reference sequence). The V segment lost 6 bases and the J segment 0 bases; nucleotides outside the gene matches: 8. The CDR3, as DNA: TGTGCCAGCAACCGGGCAGGGGGCGGCTCCTACGAGCAGTACTTC. Translation gives CASNRAGGGSYEQYF.

The chain joins TRBV11-1 to TRBJ2-1; 7 bases are a match to TRBD2. The CDR3 loop spans 14 amino acids. Germline assignment: CDR1 SGHAT and CDR2 FQDESV (reference sequence). The J segment lost 9 bases and the V segment lost 6 bases, leaving 11 bases of the junction unmatched. In nucleotides, the CDR3 is TGTGCCAGCAGTTACAGCGGGGCCCCGGGTGAGCAGTTCTTC. It yields the protein CASSYSGAPGEQFF.

The V gene is TRBV7-9, the J gene TRBJ2-5; 8 bases match TRBD2. J gave up 3 bases and V 0 bases, and 3 bases lay outside the gene matches. This CDR3 is 15 amino acids long. In germline, CDR1 is SEHNR, CDR2 FQNEAQ (reference sequence). The CDR3 sequence: CASSLASGGKETQYF. DNA for the CDR3: TGTGCCAGCAGCTTAGCCAGCGGGGGAAAAGAGACCCAGTACTTC.

This clone was seen once. V gene TRBV6-2 or TRBV6-3 combines with J gene TRBJ1-5, with D maybe TRBD1 (6 bases). V dropped 0 bases and J dropped 2 bases, with 14 bases sitting between them. The germline V gene has CDR1 MNHEY and CDR2 SVGEGT. This CDR3 region has 17 residues. CDR3 residues: CASSYSILGAGNQPQHF. In DNA form, the CDR3 reads TGTGCCAGCAGTTACTCGATATTGGGGGCAGGCAATCAGCCCCAGCATTTT.

The chain has TRBV24-1 and TRBJ2-2; the D is unclear. V lost 5 bases, J lost 5 bases, and 11 bases lay in between. Germline loops: CDR1 KGHDR, CDR2 SFDVKD. CDR3 length: 14 amino acids. The CDR3 DNA is TGTGCCACCAGTGTAAGCTCGAGTACCGGGGAGCTGTTTTTT. It yields the protein CATSVSSSTGELFF.